The 19 T cell receptor beta chains below were found in one sample sequenced in a study of low-dose radiotherapy and immunotherapy resistance in tumors. TRAV- and TRBV-specific primers, spanning alpha and beta chains, primed first-strand cDNA. With a constant-region primer and a V-primer adapter, TCRs were subjected to about 20 PCR cycles of amplification. TCRdb re-analysed the reads in MiXCR, keeping a single row per CDR3 protein. The repertoire includes roughly 8,300 distinct CDR3 sequences, about 67% of them detected once, and about 8.7% sits in the top ten. The receptors originated from a human donor with advanced metastatic prostate, ovarian, gallbladder or colorectal cancer (not recorded which). This table probably holds off-target reads from a library built for another chain.

The chain is built from TRBV6-2 or TRBV6-3 and TRBJ1-1; no clear D. V was clipped by 2 bases and J by 5 bases, with 15 bases between them. Germline values: CDR1 MNHEY, CDR2 SVGEGT. This CDR3 contains 15 residues. The CDR3 nucleotides read TGTGCCAGCAGTTACAGGTGGCAGCCCGGGACTGAAGCTTTCTTT. This gives the protein CASSYRWQPGTEAFF.

V is TRBV6-8 and J is TRBJ1-2; 7 nucleotides match TRBD1. Germline V CDR1 and CDR2: MNHGY, SAAAGT. CDR3 length: 14 residues. Losses at the gene ends were 8 bases for V and 8 bases for J; bases not matched to a gene: 14. CDR3 sequence reads: CASGRSTGEFGYTF. CDR3 DNA: TGTGCCAGCGGAAGATCAACAGGGGAATTCGGCTACACCTTC.

V usage is TRBV14 and J usage is TRBJ2-1, with D uncertain. CDR3 length equals 15 residues. In germline, CDR1 is SGHDN, CDR2 FVKESK. The V and J ends lost 2 bases and 6 bases respectively, with 14 bases between them. CDR3 nucleotide sequence: TGTGCCAGCAGCCAAATAGGAAAACTCCTCAATGAGCAGTTCTTC. Its translation is CASSQIGKLLNEQFF.

J is TRBJ1-1 and V is TRBV6-2 or TRBV6-3, with D possibly TRBD1 on 6 matching bases. Trimming shortened V by 6 bases and J by 1 base, and 9 bases separated the two germline ends. The V gene's germline CDR1 is MNHEY and CDR2 SVGEGT. The CDR3 is made up of 13 amino acids. CDR3 coding DNA: TGTGCCAGCAGCCCCAGGGGGAACACTGAAGCTTTCTTT. Translated: CASSPRGNTEAFF.

The chain is built from TRBV14 and TRBJ1-6; no clear D gene. There are 13 residues in the CDR3. Germline CDR1 reads SGHDN; CDR2 reads FVKESK. Trimming took off 1 base at V and 11 bases at J, with 9 bases between the two ends. The CDR3 DNA sequence: TGTGCCAGCAGCCAAGCGCCGTATACACCCCTCCACTTT. It codes for CASSQAPYTPLHF.

The chain has TRBV29-1 and TRBJ2-5, with D hard to call. Germline lookup yields CDR1 SQVTM and CDR2 ANQGSEA. V dropped 5 bases and J dropped 0 bases, with 10 bases sitting between them. CDR3 size: 13 residues. The CDR3 loop reads CSVRPVYQETQYF. The CDR3 bases are TGCAGCGTTAGGCCCGTGTACCAAGAGACCCAGTACTTC. Full variable domain (missing parts from reference TRBV29-1 and TRBJ2-5): SAVISQKPSRDICQRGTSLTIQCQVDSQVTMMFWYRQQPGQSLTLIATANQGSEATYESGFVIDKFPISRPNLTFSTLTVSNMSPEDSSIYLCSVRPVYQETQYFGPGTRLLVL.

This clonotype appeared a few times. The chain employs TRBV28 and TRBJ1-6; 7 nucleotides line up with TRBD1. The germline CDR1 and CDR2 sequences are MDHEN and SYDVKM. CDR3 length: 16 amino acids. V shed 3 bases and J 6 bases; nucleotides not matched to a gene: 8. The CDR3 DNA follows: TGTGCCAGCAGTTTTGGAGTAGGGACAGTTAATTCACCCCTCCACTTT. This sequence encodes CASSFGVGTVNSPLHF. Based on the CDR3 plus reference TRBV28 and TRBJ1-6, the full variable domain is DVKVTQSSRYLVKRTGEKVFLECVQDMDHENMFWYRQDPGLGLRLIYFSYDVKMKEKGDIPEGYSVSREKKERFSLILESASTNQTSMYLCASSFGVGTVNSPLHFGNGTRLTVT.

V gene TRBV19 combines with J gene TRBJ1-1, with no clear D. Trimming left V 7 bases short and J 4 bases short, with 25 bases between. The V gene's germline CDR1 is LNHDA and CDR2 SQIVND (reference sequence). This CDR3 region has 17 residues. CDR3 nucleotide sequence: TGTGCCAGTACCCCGGGCAGACCGCAACAGATGACCACTGAAGCTTTCTTT. Amino acid sequence: CASTPGRPQQMTTEAFF.

This clonotype was recorded a few times. V and J are TRBV28 and TRBJ2-7; 7 nucleotides line up with TRBD1. The CDR3 extends over 16 amino acids. The V segment lost 5 bases and the J segment 3 bases; nucleotides outside the gene matches: 13. Germline V gives CDR1 MDHEN, CDR2 SYDVKM. The CDR3 sequence: CASSHNSGQFYYEQYF. For the CDR3, the DNA is TGTGCCAGCAGTCATAACTCGGGACAGTTCTACTACGAGCAGTACTTC.

The V gene is TRBV24-1, the J gene TRBJ1-5; D might be TRBD1 (6 bases). Trimming shortened V by 4 bases and J by 0 bases, and 15 bases separated the two germline ends. Looked up from germline, CDR1 is KGHDR and CDR2 is SFDVKD. This CDR3 has 17 residues. The CDR3 reads CATSDDVQGHSNQPQHF. In DNA form, the CDR3 reads TGTGCCACCAGTGACGATGTTCAGGGGCATAGCAATCAGCCCCAGCATTTT.

The chain employs TRBV6-6 and TRBJ2-3, with 15 bases lining up with TRBD2. V lost 6 bases to trimming and J lost 1 base; unmatched junction nucleotides: 14. The CDR3 is 20 residues long. The germline V gene encodes CDR1 MNHNY and CDR2 SVGAGI (reference sequence). CDR3 residues: CASRAGTSGGSSRGTDTQYF. DNA of the CDR3: TGTGCCAGCAGAGCCGGGACTAGCGGGGGGTCCTCAAGGGGCACAGATACGCAGTATTTT.

The chain employs TRBV12-3 or TRBV12-4 and TRBJ2-5; 12 bases line up with TRBD2. CDR3 length: 15 residues. The V segment lost 5 bases and the J segment 5 bases; nucleotides outside the gene matches: 6. CDR3 loop: CASSVGLAGGETQYF. Written as DNA, the CDR3 is TGTGCCAGCAGTGTAGGGCTAGCGGGAGGGGAGACCCAGTACTTC.

The gene calls are TRBV29-1 and TRBJ2-1; 7 positions match TRBD2. V shed 4 bases and J 6 bases; nucleotides not matched to a gene: 12. The CDR3 extends over 15 amino acids. The germline V gene encodes CDR1 SQVTM and CDR2 ANQGSEA. The CDR3 loop reads CSVGGGLILGNEQFF. The CDR3 nucleotides read TGCAGCGTTGGCGGGGGACTGATTTTGGGCAATGAGCAGTTCTTC.

This clonotype showed up just a few times. The CDR3 protein is CASSSGLLYGYTF. CDR3 in DNA: TGTGCCAGCAGCTCGGGACTGCTCTATGGCTACACCTTC. The rearrangement links TRBV5-5 to TRBJ1-2; TRBD1 is a possible D gene (5 bases). Germline CDR1 reads SGHKS; CDR2 reads YYEKEE (reference sequence). Trimming removed 3 bases from V and 4 bases from J, with 10 bases in between. This CDR3 comprises 13 residues.

The rearrangement links TRBV12-3 or TRBV12-4 to TRBJ1-2, with a weak D call TRBD1 (6 bases). V lost 3 bases to trimming and J lost 2 bases, with 13 bases between them. This CDR3 spans 15 amino acids. The CDR3 region is CASSFSARGNYGYTF. CDR3 nucleotides: TGTGCCAGCAGTTTCAGCGCCAGGGGAAACTATGGCTACACCTTC.

This chain uses TRBV19 with TRBJ2-1; 14 bases align to TRBD2. CDR1 is LNHDA and CDR2 is SQIVND in the germline V gene (reference sequence). V dropped 3 bases and J dropped 0; count of bases not matched to a gene: 13. The CDR3 covers 21 residues. CDR3 nucleotides: TGTGCCAGTAGTATGAACCGACGGACTAGCGGGGGGCCCTCCTCCTACAATGAGCAGTTCTTC. Translation gives CASSMNRRTSGGPSSYNEQFF. Complete variable domain (other parts from reference TRBV19 and TRBJ2-1): DGGITQSPKYLFRKEGQNVTLSCEQNLNHDAMYWYRQDPGQGLRLIYYSQIVNDFQKGDIAEGYSVSREKKESFPLTVTSAQKNPTAFYLCASSMNRRTSGGPSSYNEQFFGPGTRLTVL.

The J gene is TRBJ2-7, the V gene TRBV4-1; D is possibly TRBD2 (5 bases). Germline CDR1 and CDR2: MGHRA and YSYEKL. The V end was cut by 4 bases, the J end by 2 bases, with 12 bases between. The CDR3 loop spans 14 amino acids. The CDR3 DNA follows: TGCGCCAGCAGCCTCGCGACGGGGACCTACGAGCAGTACTTC. It specifies CASSLATGTYEQYF.

V is TRBV19 and J is TRBJ2-2; D is unresolved. The CDR3 is 15 residues long. Between the trimmed V and J ends, which lost 8 bases and 4 bases, there was a span of 17 bases. CDR1 and CDR2 (germline): LNHDA, SQIVND (reference sequence). CDR3 sequence (DNA): TGTGCCAGTTCAACGATCCTTGAGGCCACCGGGGAGCTGTTTTTT. This sequence encodes CASSTILEATGELFF.

This clonotype appeared a single time. This chain's CDR3 is CASSRKMTDTEAFF. Here the CDR3 DNA reads TGCGCCAGCAGCCGAAAAATGACGGACACTGAAGCTTTCTTT. The chain links TRBV4-3 to TRBJ1-1; D gene uncertain. The CDR3 is 14 amino acids. The germline V gene has CDR1 LGHNA and CDR2 YSLEER. The V end lost 4 bases, the J end lost 3 bases, and 12 bases lay between the germline ends.